This T cell receptor (beta chain) was sequenced in a study of shared clonotypes between healthy human individuals. Study-level findings and limits: Estimated clonotype richness was generally higher in naive than memory subsets.

A remark on this clone: Antigen specificity is unknown.

The naive CD8 subset, CD45RO-negative cells positively selected for CCR7, excluded terminally differentiated effector memory CD45RA+ cells. The data were produced by immunoSEQ multiplex PCR, yet TCRdb's version contains in-frame clones alone and is incomplete. The profile shows around 2,000,000 clones, just over 90% of them singletons. The CDR3 extends over 14 amino acids. Germline V gene lookup returns CDR1 MGHRA and CDR2 YSYEKL. V lost 0 bases and J lost 2, with 6 bases in between. V gene TRBV4-1 combines with J gene TRBJ2-3; D not resolved. Sequenced: naive CD8+ T cells from PBMCs. The receptor was isolated from a man in his late teens or twenties in good health. Some clones in this sample may be carry-over from other donors' samples. The CDR3 region has the DNA TGCGCCAGCAGCCAAGAAGAGGCCACAGATACGCAGTATTTT. This gives the protein CASSQEEATDTQYF.